One T cell receptor (beta chain) is described in this entry. Its antigen is still unknown. Each CDR3 protein is one row after TCRdb ran MiXCR on the reads. The sample has about 740,000 distinct CDR3 sequences, less than 40% seen once; the top ten hold under 3.5%. The data stem from a study of T cell repertoires in cytomegalovirus infection. Study-level background: Based on public TCR beta signatures, there were indications of CMV infection and of a matching HLA type.

Losses at the gene ends were 1 base for V and 2 bases for J; bases not matched to a gene: 4. CDR3 size: 15 residues. Germline loops: CDR1 MGHRA, CDR2 YSYEKL. General study results and limits: CMV-specific TCR beta clonotypes restricted by HLA-C dominated the ex vivo response. Carriers of CMV and the relevant HLA type were discriminated by public TCR beta frequency.

The rearrangement uses TRBV4-1 and TRBJ2-7; 8 bases are a match to TRBD2. The sequenced sample consisted of PBMCs. The sequence was obtained from a human donor in good health (CMV status not recorded). Some clones in this sample may be carry-over from other donors' samples. CDR3 bases: TGCGCCAGCAGCCAAGTAGCGGGGACGGCCTACGAGCAGTACTTC. Translated: CASSQVAGTAYEQYF.